These T cell receptor beta chains were read from a single sample in a study of breast tumors, draining lymph nodes, adjacent tissues. TCRdb passed the multiplex PCR reads through MiXCR, listing each CDR3 protein once. The sample consists of 10,000 or so distinct CDR3 sequences, roughly 41% of them appearing once. Sample: tumor-adjacent breast tissue. These TCRs come from a female donor with breast cancer. Some clones in this sample may be carry-over from other donors' samples. The CDR3 runs from the conserved cysteine through the conserved F or W. The order of the fields is clone size, V gene, J gene, D gene, CDR3 protein, CDR3 DNA. The D gene is left open where the match is weak. A clone size is listed for some rows: how often the clone was seen (once, few, many), or a class if it is expanded.

size: medium-sized; V: TRBV7-3; J: TRBJ2-3; D: TRBD2; CDR3: CASSLGLGGDTQYF; DNA: TGTGCCAGCAGCTTAGGACTAGGAGGGGATACGCAGTATTTT
size: many; V: TRBV6-1; J: TRBJ2-3; D: TRBD2; CDR3: CASSDLAGTTKYF; DNA: TGTGCCAGCAGTGACCTAGCGGGGACAACAAAGTATTTT
size: NA; V: TRBV14; J: TRBJ2-1; D: NA; CDR3: CASRGPGNEQFF; DNA: TGTGCCAGCAGAGGGCCCGGTAATGAGCAGTTCTTC
size: NA; V: TRBV7-2; J: TRBJ1-2; D: NA; CDR3: CASRRQRQNYGYTF; DNA: TGCGCCAGCCGAAGACAGCGGCAAAACTATGGCTACACCTTC
size: many; V: TRBV6-5; J: TRBJ2-1; D: TRBD1; CDR3: CASSLNARTGARNNEQFF; DNA: TGTGCCAGCAGTTTAAACGCCCGGACAGGGGCGAGAAACAATGAGCAGTTCTTC
size: once; V: TRBV9; J: TRBJ1-2; D: NA; CDR3: CASSPHLDGGDGYTF; DNA: TGTGCCAGCAGCCCCCACCTCGACGGGGGGGATGGCTACACCTTC
size: medium-sized; V: TRBV24-1; J: TRBJ1-2; D: NA; CDR3: CATGDIYGYTF; DNA: TGTGCCACGGGGGACATCTATGGCTACACCTTC
size: NA; V: TRBV2; J: TRBJ2-7; D: TRBD2; CDR3: CASMASGRYEQYF; DNA: TGTGCCAGCATGGCTAGCGGGAGGTACGAGCAGTACTTC
size: once; V: TRBV29-1; J: TRBJ2-1; D: NA; CDR3: CSVLDRSSYNEQFF; DNA: TGCAGCGTTTTAGACAGGAGCTCCTACAATGAGCAGTTCTTC
size: NA; V: TRBV27; J: TRBJ1-1; D: NA; CDR3: CASSLGYMNTEAFF; DNA: TGTGCCAGCAGTTTAGGGTATATGAACACTGAAGCTTTCTTT
size: medium-sized; V: TRBV7-6; J: TRBJ2-7; D: TRBD2; CDR3: CASSQGSGRAEYEQYF; DNA: TGTGCCAGCAGCCAGGGGAGCGGGAGGGCCGAATACGAGCAGTACTTC
size: few; V: TRBV6-6; J: TRBJ1-6; D: NA; CDR3: CASSYSGQTNPGSPLHF; DNA: TGTGCCAGCAGTTACTCGGGACAAACTAACCCGGGGTCACCCCTCCACTTT
size: medium-sized; V: TRBV6-1; J: TRBJ2-7; D: NA; CDR3: CASSEAMRYEQYF; DNA: TGTGCCAGCAGTGAAGCGATGAGGTACGAGCAGTACTTC